This TCR beta chain was observed in a study of shared clonotypes between healthy human individuals. Sequenced by immunoSEQ multiplex PCR; TCRdb stores in-frame clones only, minus some. This sample has 630,000 or so clones, with 95% to 98% found just once. The CDR3 has 14 residues. V lost 2 bases to trimming and J lost 0 bases, with 8 bases between them. In germline, CDR1 is MGHRA, CDR2 YSYEKL. The naive CD8 population came from CD45RO-negative cells selected for CCR7, without terminally differentiated effector memory CD45RA+ cells. The sample consisted of naive CD8+ T cells sorted from blood. This clonotype was obtained from a man aged 25-40 years in good health. The chain joins TRBV4-1 to TRBJ2-7; D gene ambiguous. The CDR3 sequence is CASSQSKGSYEQYF. The CDR3 DNA reads as TGCGCCAGCAGCCAATCTAAGGGCTCCTACGAGCAGTACTTC.